The T cell receptor (beta chain) under discussion was sequenced for a study of shared clonotypes between healthy human individuals. Across the whole study: Used for every donor were three CD4 naive, three CD4 memory, two CD8 naive and one CD8 memory plate.

The CDR3 is 17 amino acids. CDR1 SGHVS and CDR2 FQNEAQ come from the germline V gene. V dropped 0 bases and J dropped 1; count of bases not matched to a gene: 4. The study ran the assay at deep level. Each PCR replicate from the sorted subsets contained about 180 ng DNA, which is 30,000 or so T cell genomes. Assay: immunoSEQ multiplex PCR; the TCRdb copy retains only in-frame clones and omits some. The sample has about 2.3 million clones; 80% to 95% are singletons. There were no recent acute infections or vaccinations among the donors, who were healthy HIV-negative adults. The receptor was isolated from a man aged 18 to 35 in good health. Some clones in this sample may be carry-over from other donors' samples. The chain uses TRBV7-8 and TRBJ2-5; TRBD2 aligns across 11 bases. The sample consisted of naive CD4+ T cells from PBMCs. Indicated subset: CD45RA+ positively selected. CDR3 coding DNA: TGTGCCAGCAGCTTAGCCTCGACTAGCGGGATCCAAGAGACCCAGTACTTC. Translating gives CASSLASTSGIQETQYF.